The 6 T cell receptor beta chains presented below share a single source sample, sequenced in a study of Graves' ophthalmopathy and Graves' hyperthyroidism. Amplified TCR beta CDR3 regions were obtained using RNA transcripts as template. HTBI primers were employed in first-round RT-PCR, then a second-round multiplex PCR followed. TCRdb ran MiXCR on the multiplex PCR reads and lists one entry per CDR3 protein. The sample includes fewer than 250,000 distinct CDR3 sequences, around 30% of them seen just once. The sequenced sample consisted of peripheral blood. The receptors here all came from a man aged 45 to 65 with Graves' ophthalmopathy.

In this sample, this clonotype turned up many times. This sequence joins TRBV16 and TRBJ1-1, with D perhaps matching TRBD1 (5 bases). Germline CDR1 reads KGHSY; CDR2 reads FQNENV. With 7 bases removed from V and 4 bases from J, the gap between germline ends came to 13 bases. This CDR3 is built from 13 residues. The CDR3 loop reads CASNYGGGTEAFF. CDR3 coding DNA: TGTGCCAGCAATTACGGGGGAGGCACTGAAGCTTTCTTT.

This clonotype was observed many times. This chain links TRBV19 with TRBJ1-1; TRBD1 aligns across 8 bases. V trimming: 7 bases; J trimming: 6 bases; junction bases outside the gene matches: 13. Looked up from germline, CDR1 is LNHDA and CDR2 is SQIVND (reference sequence). The CDR3 length is 15 residues. For the CDR3, the DNA is TGTGCCAGTACCCCAACGGACAGGGCTTTGGCTGAAGCTTTCTTT. Protein: CASTPTDRALAEAFF.

This clonotype was observed at least ten times. The CDR3 DNA reads as TGTGCCAGCGGGGACAGGGCGACCGGGGAGCTGTTTTTT. Translating gives CASGDRATGELFF. The chain couples TRBV6-2 or TRBV6-3 to TRBJ2-2; 9 bases match TRBD1. The CDR3 is 13 residues long. The germline CDR1 and CDR2 sequences are MNHEY and SVGEGT. V shed 8 bases, J shed 5 bases, and the junction held 3 bases outside the gene matches.

This clonotype has only a few counts. The chain uses TRBV4-1 and TRBJ2-7; 11 positions agree with TRBD2. V lost 0 bases and J lost 2; bases outside the gene matches: 3. CDR1 and CDR2 (germline): MGHRA, YSYEKL. The CDR3 has 16 amino acids. CDR3 region: CASSQEGTSGAYEQYF. CDR3 coding DNA: TGCGCCAGCAGCCAAGAAGGGACTAGCGGAGCCTACGAGCAGTACTTC.

This clonotype was seen ten or more times. The chain is built from TRBV27 and TRBJ2-2, with D tentatively TRBD2 (6 bases). Germline V CDR1 and CDR2: MNHEY, SMNVEV (reference sequence). V gave up 3 bases and J gave up 1 base, with 15 bases separating them. The CDR3 covers 17 residues. The CDR3 nucleotides are TGTGCCAGCAGTTTCCATCCGGTAGCGGTGAACACCGGGGAGCTGTTTTTT. Translating it yields CASSFHPVAVNTGELFF.

The J gene is TRBJ1-1, the V gene TRBV11-2; D might be TRBD1 (6 bases). Germline V gene lookup returns CDR1 SGHAT and CDR2 FQNNGV. Trimming removed 8 bases at V and 0 bases at J, with 10 bases between. CDR3 length: 13 residues. As DNA, the CDR3 is TGTGCCAGCGGACAGAGCATGAACACTGAAGCTTTCTTT. Its translation: CASGQSMNTEAFF.